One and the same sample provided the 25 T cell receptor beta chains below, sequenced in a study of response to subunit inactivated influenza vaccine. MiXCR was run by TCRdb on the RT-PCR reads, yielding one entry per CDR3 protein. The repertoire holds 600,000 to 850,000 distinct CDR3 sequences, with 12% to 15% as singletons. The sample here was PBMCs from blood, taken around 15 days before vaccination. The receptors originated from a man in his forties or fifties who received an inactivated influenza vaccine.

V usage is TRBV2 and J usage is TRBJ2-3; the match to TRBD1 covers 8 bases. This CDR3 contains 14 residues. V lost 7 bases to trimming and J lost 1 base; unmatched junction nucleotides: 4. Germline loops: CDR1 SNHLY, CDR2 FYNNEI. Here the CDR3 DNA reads TGTGCCAGCAAACAGGACAGGGGCACAGATACGCAGTATTTT. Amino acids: CASKQDRGTDTQYF. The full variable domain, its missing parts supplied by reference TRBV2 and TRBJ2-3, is EPEVTQTPSHQVTQMGQEVILRCVPISNHLYFYWYRQILGQKVEFLVSFYNNEISEKSEIFDDQFSVERPDGSNFTLKIRSTKLEDSAMYFCASKQDRGTDTQYFGPGTRLTVL.

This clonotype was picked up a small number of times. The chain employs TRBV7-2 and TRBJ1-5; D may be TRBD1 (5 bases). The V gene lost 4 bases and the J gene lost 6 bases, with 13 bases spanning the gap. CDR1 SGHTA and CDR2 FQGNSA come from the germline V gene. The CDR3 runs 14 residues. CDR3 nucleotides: TGTGCCAGCAGCTATTCGGCAGGGTCTCAGCCCCAGCATTTT. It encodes CASSYSAGSQPQHF.

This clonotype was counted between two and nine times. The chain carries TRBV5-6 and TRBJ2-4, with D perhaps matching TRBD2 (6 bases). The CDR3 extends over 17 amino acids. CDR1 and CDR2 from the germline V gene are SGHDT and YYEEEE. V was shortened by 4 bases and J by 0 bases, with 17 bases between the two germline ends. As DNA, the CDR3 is TGTGCCAGCAGCAATCCTTCGGGACTTCTAGCCAAAAACATTCAGTACTTC. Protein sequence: CASSNPSGLLAKNIQYF.

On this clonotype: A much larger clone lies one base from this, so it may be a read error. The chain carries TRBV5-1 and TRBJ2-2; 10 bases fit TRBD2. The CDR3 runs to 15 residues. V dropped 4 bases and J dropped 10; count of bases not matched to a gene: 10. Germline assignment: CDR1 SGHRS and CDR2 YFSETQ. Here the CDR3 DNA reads TGCGCCAGCAGCGTCAGCGGGGGGGCCTCCGTGGAGCTGTTTTTT. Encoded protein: CASSVSGGASVELFF.

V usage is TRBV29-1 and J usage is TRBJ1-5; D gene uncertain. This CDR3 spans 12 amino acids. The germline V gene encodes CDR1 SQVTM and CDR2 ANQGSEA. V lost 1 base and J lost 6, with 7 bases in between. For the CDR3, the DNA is TGCAGCGTTGAAGTTGCGGGTCAGCCCCAGCATTTT. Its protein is CSVEVAGQPQHF.

For the CDR3, the DNA is TGCGCCAGCAGCTTGGATCTAGCGGGAGGATCTGGGGCCAACGTCCTGACTTTC. It specifies CASSLDLAGGSGANVLTF. This rearrangement joins TRBV5-1 to TRBJ2-6; 11 nucleotides line up with TRBD2. The J segment lost 1 base and the V segment lost 0 bases, leaving 3 bases of the junction unmatched. CDR3 length: 18 amino acids. Germline assignment: CDR1 SGHRS and CDR2 YFSETQ.

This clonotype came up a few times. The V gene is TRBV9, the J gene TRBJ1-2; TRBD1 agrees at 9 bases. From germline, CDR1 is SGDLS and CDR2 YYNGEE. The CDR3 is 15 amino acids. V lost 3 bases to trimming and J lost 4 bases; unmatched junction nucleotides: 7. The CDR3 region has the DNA TGTGCCAGCAGCGCTTCGACAGGGGGGTTCTATGGCTACACCTTC. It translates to CASSASTGGFYGYTF.

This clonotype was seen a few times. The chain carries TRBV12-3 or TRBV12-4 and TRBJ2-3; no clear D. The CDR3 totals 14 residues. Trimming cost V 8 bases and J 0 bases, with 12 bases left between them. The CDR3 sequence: CASHPGTSTDTQYF. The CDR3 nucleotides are TGTGCCAGCCACCCAGGAACCAGCACAGATACGCAGTATTTT.

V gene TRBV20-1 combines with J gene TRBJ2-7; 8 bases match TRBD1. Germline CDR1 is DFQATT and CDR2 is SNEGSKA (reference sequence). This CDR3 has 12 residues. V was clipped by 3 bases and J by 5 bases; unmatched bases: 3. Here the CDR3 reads CSARTGVNEQYF. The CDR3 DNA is TGCAGTGCTAGGACAGGGGTAAACGAGCAGTACTTC.

CDR3 bases: TGCGCCAGCAGCGGAACCGGACAGGGAAAACTCTACGAGCAGTACTTC. As protein: CASSGTGQGKLYEQYF. This chain links TRBV5-1 with TRBJ2-7, with 8 bases identical to TRBD1. Trimming at V came to 4 bases and at J to 3 bases, leaving 12 bases not matched to a gene. This CDR3 is built from 16 residues. Germline values: CDR1 SGHRS, CDR2 YFSETQ.

CDR3 DNA: TGTGCCAGCAGCTTAGATGCGGATCAGCCCCAGCATTTT. Its translation is CASSLDADQPQHF. This rearrangement joins TRBV11-2 to TRBJ1-5; D unclear. CDR3 length equals 13 residues. Germline CDR1 SGHAT, CDR2 FQNNGV. V lost 0 bases to trimming and J lost 5 bases, with 5 bases between them. The full variable domain, with the rest looked up from reference TRBV11-2 and TRBJ1-5, is EAGVAQSPRYKIIEKRQSVAFWCNPISGHATLYWYQQILGQGPKLLIQFQNNGVVDDSQLPKDRFSAERLKGVDSTLKIQPAKLEDSAVYLCASSLDADQPQHFGDGTRLSIL.

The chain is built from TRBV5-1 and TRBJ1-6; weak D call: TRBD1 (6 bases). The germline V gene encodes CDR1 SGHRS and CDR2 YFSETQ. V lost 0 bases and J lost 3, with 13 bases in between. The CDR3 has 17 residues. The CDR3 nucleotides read TGCGCCAGCAGCTTGGTTGGGGGGCGCTTCTATAATTCACCCCTCCACTTT. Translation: CASSLVGGRFYNSPLHF. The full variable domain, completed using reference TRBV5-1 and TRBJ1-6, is KAGVTQTPRYLIKTRGQQVTLSCSPISGHRSVSWYQQTPGQGLQFLFEYFSETQRNKGNFPGRFSGRQFSNSRSEMNVSTLELGDSALYLCASSLVGGRFYNSPLHFGNGTRLTVT.

For the CDR3, the DNA is TGTGCCAGCAGCTTATTGGGGGGACAGGGGTTAGGCCAGTTCTTC. This codes for CASSLLGGQGLGQFF. The gene calls are TRBV7-9 and TRBJ2-1, with 10 positions matching TRBD1. V lost 2 bases, J lost 13 bases, and 11 bases stayed unmatched. This CDR3 contains 15 residues. Germline V gives CDR1 SEHNR, CDR2 FQNEAQ (reference sequence).

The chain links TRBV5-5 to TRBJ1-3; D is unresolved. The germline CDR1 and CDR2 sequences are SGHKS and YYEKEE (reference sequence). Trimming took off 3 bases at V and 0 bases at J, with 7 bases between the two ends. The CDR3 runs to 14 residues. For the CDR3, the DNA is TGTGCCAGCAGCTCAGAAGTCTCTGGAAACACCATATATTTT. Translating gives CASSSEVSGNTIYF.

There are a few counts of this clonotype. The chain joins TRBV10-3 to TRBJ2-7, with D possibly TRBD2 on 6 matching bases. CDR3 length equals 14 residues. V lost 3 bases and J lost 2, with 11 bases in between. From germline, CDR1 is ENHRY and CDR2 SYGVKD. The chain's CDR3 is CAISDGRETYEQYF. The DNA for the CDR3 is TGTGCCATCAGTGATGGGCGGGAAACCTACGAGCAGTACTTC.

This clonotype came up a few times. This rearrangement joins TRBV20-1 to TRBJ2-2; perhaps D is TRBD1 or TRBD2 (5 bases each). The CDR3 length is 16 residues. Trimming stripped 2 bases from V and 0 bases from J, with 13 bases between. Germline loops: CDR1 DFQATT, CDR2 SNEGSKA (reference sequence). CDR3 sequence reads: CSARPGTAANTGELFF. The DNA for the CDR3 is TGCAGTGCTAGACCCGGGACGGCTGCGAACACCGGGGAGCTGTTTTTT.

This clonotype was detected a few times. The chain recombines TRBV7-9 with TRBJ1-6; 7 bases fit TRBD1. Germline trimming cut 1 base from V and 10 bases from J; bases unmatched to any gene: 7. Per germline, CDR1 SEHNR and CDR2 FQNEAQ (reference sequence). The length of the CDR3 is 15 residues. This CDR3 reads CASSLVGQALSPLHF. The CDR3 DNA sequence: TGTGCCAGCAGCTTAGTTGGACAGGCCTTATCACCCCTCCACTTT.

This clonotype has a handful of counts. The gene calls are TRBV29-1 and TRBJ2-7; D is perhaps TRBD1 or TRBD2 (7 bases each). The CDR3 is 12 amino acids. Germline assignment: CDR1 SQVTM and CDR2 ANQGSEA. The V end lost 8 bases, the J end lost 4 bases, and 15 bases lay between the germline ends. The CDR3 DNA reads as TGCAGCTTCAGACAGGGAGGGTACGAGCAGTACTTC. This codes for CSFRQGGYEQYF.

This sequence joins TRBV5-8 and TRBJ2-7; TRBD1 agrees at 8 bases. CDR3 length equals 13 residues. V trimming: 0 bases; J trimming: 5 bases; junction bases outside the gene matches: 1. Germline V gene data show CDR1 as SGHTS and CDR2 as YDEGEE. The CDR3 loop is CASSLDRGDEQYF. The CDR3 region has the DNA TGTGCCAGCAGCTTGGACAGGGGGGACGAGCAGTACTTC.

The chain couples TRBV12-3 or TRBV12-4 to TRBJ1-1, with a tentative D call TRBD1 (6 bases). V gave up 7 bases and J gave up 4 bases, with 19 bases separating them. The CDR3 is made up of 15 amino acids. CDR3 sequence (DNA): TGTGCCAGCATGAGGGGGGGAGCGAGGACCACTGAAGCTTTCTTT. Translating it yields CASMRGGARTTEAFF.

The CDR3 protein is CASSLKRGGTLEETQYF. In nucleotides, the CDR3 is TGTGCCAGCAGCTTAAAGCGAGGGGGGACGTTAGAAGAGACCCAGTACTTC. The J gene is TRBJ2-5, the V gene TRBV7-8; D possibly matches TRBD1 or TRBD2 (6 bases each). Trimming pared 2 bases from V and 3 bases from J, leaving 19 bases between. The length of the CDR3 is 17 residues. Germline lookup yields CDR1 SGHVS and CDR2 FQNEAQ.

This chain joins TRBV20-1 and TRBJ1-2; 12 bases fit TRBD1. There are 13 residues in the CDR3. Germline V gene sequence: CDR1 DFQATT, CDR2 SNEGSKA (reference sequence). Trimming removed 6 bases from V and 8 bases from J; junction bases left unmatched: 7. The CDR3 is CSATGTGGEGYTF. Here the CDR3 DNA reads TGCAGTGCCACCGGGACAGGGGGCGAAGGCTACACCTTC.

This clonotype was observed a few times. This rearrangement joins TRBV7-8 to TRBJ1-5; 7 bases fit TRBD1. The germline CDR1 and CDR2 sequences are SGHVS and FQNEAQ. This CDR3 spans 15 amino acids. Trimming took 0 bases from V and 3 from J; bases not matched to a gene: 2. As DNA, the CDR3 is TGTGCCAGCAGCTTAGCGACAGGGCACAATCAGCCCCAGCATTTT. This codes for CASSLATGHNQPQHF.

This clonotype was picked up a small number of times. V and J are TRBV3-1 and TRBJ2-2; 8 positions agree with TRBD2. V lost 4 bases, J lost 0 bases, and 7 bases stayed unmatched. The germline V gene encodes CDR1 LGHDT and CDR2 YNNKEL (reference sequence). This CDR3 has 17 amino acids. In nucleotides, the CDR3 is TGTGCCAGCAGCCCCATCGGGGGGGCCACGAACACCGGGGAGCTGTTTTTT. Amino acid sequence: CASSPIGGATNTGELFF.

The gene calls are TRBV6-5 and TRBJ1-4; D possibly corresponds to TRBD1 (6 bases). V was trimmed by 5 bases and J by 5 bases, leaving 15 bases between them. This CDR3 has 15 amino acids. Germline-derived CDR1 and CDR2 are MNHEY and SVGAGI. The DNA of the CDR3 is TGTGCCAGCAGTAACCACAGGGCGGGGAATGAAAAACTGTTTTTT. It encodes CASSNHRAGNEKLFF.